This TCR beta chain was documented in a study of OX40 agonist ivuxolimab in advanced cancers. The overall study: The treatment was a fully human IgG2 OX40 agonist, ivuxolimab. One patient with hepatocellular carcinoma and two with cutaneous melanoma, three in all, had partial responses. Findings and caveats of the study: What antigens the expanded peripheral T cells recognized was never established.

The CDR3 has 17 residues. Unmatched junction bases numbered 11, after V lost 7 bases and J lost 0 bases. The germline CDR1 and CDR2 sequences are SNHLY and FYNNEI. Concerning this clone itself: Its antigen is still unknown.

Method: immunoSEQ multiplex PCR; TCRdb's copy keeps in-frame clones and lacks some. The repertoire has around 53,000 clones, 70% to 90% of them found once; the top ten carry around 6.7%. The input for sequencing was CD4+ or CD8+ T cells sorted from blood, taken in a trial of the OX40 agonist ivuxolimab. The chain links TRBV2 to TRBJ1-1; TRBD1 matches 10 bases. This TCR derives from an adult with an advanced solid tumor such as melanoma, head and neck, liver or kidney cancer. The CDR3 protein is CASILRTGGLMNTEAFF. Here the CDR3 DNA reads TGTGCCAGCATTCTTCGGACAGGGGGGCTCATGAACACTGAAGCTTTCTTT.